This T cell receptor beta chain comes out of a study of shared clonotypes between healthy human individuals. Comment on this clone: Other DNA sequences in this sample translate to the same CDR3.

The germline V gene has CDR1 SQVTM and CDR2 ANQGSEA. This CDR3 region has 9 residues. Trimming pared 6 bases from V and 11 bases from J, leaving 10 bases between. Only in-frame clones appear in the TCRdb table, and some are missing; sequencing was by immunoSEQ multiplex PCR. The data show over 2 million clones, 92% seen once. The sequence came from a man aged 18-30 years in good health. Some clones in this sample may be carry-over from other donors' samples. The sequencing input was naive CD4+ T cells from PBMCs. Subset in this sample: CD45RA+ positively selected. V usage is TRBV29-1 and J usage is TRBJ1-1; D might be TRBD1 (5 bases). The CDR3 spells CSVGTEAFF. For the CDR3, the DNA is TGCAGCGTAGGGACCGAGGCTTTCTTT.